This TCR beta chain was captured in a study of early T cells in non-severe SARS-CoV-2 infection. Across the whole study: Unsorted whole-blood RNA was sequenced in bulk, leaving chains unpaired. Study observations and caveats: Missing private and CD4 specificities, VDJdb matching favored anti-spike CD8 responses.

Comments on this clonotype: Its antigen is not known.

Unique molecular identifiers tagged individual cDNA molecules. TCRdb reanalysed the 5' RACE reads using MiXCR and keeps one entry per CDR3 protein. Seen here are some 26,000 distinct CDR3 sequences, 4% to 5.5% observed once, and the top ten hold 5% to 8%. CDR1 SGHVS and CDR2 FNYEAQ come from the germline V gene. The CDR3 has 15 amino acids. With V trimmed by 4 bases and J by 5 bases, 10 bases remained unmatched. Material for sequencing was whole blood. This chain connects TRBV7-6 to TRBJ2-7; 8 bases match TRBD2. This clonotype was obtained from an adult who was a healthcare worker with PCR-confirmed SARS-CoV-2 infection or an uninfected control (not recorded which). DNA for the CDR3: TGTGCCAGCAGCTCGGAAGCGGGAGTATTGAACGAGCAGTACTTC. Translating gives CASSSEAGVLNEQYF.